This TCR beta chain was captured by sequencing in a study of T cells after posttransplantation cyclophosphamide. Study results and caveats: Later blood repertoires were often dominated by clones from the donor CD8+ memory compartment. Skin or GI-infiltrating T cells shared few TRB sequences with blood. Recipient CMV seropositivity and CMV reactivation strongly tracked TRB clonality.

Germline CDR1 MNHEY, CDR2 SMNVEV (reference sequence). J gave up 8 bases and V 5 bases, and 6 bases lay outside the gene matches. The CDR3 totals 13 residues. Peripheral blood was collected from the related graft donor on the marrow donation day. The table came from immunoSEQ multiplex PCR; TCRdb's copy has only in-frame clones and leaves some out. Seen here are 9,000 to 9,500 clones, about 98% observed once, and the top ten hold 0.27%. Regarding this clone: Its antigen is as yet unknown.

The sequence came from a middle-aged man in good health, CMV-negative, and a related stem cell transplant donor. What was sequenced was naive CD8+ T cells sorted from PBMCs. The chain has TRBV27 and TRBJ2-1; 7 positions match TRBD2. The CDR3 loop reads CASSLAEPHEQFF. The CDR3 DNA reads as TGTGCCAGCAGTCTAGCGGAGCCCCATGAGCAGTTCTTC.